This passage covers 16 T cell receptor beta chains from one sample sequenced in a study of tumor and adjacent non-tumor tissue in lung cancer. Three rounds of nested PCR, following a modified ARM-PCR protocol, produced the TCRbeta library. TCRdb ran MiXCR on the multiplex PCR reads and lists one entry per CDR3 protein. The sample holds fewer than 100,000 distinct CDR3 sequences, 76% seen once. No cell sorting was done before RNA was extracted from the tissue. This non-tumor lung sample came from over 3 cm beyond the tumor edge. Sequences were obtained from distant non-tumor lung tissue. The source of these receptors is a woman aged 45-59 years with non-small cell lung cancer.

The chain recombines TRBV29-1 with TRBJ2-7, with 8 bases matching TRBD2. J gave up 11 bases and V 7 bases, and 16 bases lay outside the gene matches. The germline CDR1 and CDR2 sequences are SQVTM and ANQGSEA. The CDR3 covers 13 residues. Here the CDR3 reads CSATGLVFEEEYF. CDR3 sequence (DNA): TGCAGCGCCACGGGACTAGTCTTCGAGGAGGAGTACTTC.

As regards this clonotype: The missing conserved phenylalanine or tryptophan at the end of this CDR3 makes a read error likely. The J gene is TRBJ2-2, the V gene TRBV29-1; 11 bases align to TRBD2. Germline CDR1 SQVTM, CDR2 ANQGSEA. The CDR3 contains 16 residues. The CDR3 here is CSVKPLAGGRTGGLFL. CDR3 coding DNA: TGCAGCGTCAAACCTCTAGCGGGAGGACGAACCGGGGGGCTGTTTTTA.

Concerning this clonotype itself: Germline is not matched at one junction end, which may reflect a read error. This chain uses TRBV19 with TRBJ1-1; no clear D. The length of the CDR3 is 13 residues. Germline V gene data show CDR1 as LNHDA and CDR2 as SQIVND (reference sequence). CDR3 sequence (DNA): TGCGCCAGTAGTCCGCCTTTGAACACTGAAGCTCTCTTT. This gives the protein CASSPPLNTEALF.

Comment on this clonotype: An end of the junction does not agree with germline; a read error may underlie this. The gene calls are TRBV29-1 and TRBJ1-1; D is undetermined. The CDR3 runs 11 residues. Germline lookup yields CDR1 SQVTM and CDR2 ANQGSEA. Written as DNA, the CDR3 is TGCAACGTTGACGGATACACTGAAGATTTCTTT. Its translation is CNVDGYTEDFF.

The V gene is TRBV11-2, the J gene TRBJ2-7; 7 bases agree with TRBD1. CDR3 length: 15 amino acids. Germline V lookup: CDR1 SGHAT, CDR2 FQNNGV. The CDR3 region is CSSSTVTGRAYEQYF. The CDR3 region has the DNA TGTTCTAGCAGCACCGTGACAGGGCGCGCCTACGAGCAGTACTTC. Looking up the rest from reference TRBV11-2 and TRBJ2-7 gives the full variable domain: EAGVAQSPRYKIIEKRQSVAFWCNPISGHATLYWYQQILGQGPKLLIQFQNNGVVDDSQLPKDRFSAERLKGVDSTLKIQPAKLEDSAVYLCSSSTVTGRAYEQYFGPGTRLTVT.

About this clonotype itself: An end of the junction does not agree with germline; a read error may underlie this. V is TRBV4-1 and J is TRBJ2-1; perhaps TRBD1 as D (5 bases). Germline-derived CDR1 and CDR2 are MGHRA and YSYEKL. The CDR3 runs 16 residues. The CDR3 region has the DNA TGTGCCAGCAGCCAAGGACACCTTGTGACCTACAATGAGCAGCTCTTC. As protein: CASSQGHLVTYNEQLF.

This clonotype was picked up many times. CDR3 protein: CASSQDLGSTVDGYTF. CDR3 DNA sequence: TGTGCCAGCAGCCAAGATCTTGGGTCGACAGTCGATGGCTACACCTTC. The chain joins TRBV14 to TRBJ1-2, with a possible D match to TRBD1 (5 bases). This CDR3 is built from 16 residues. Trimming pared 0 bases from V and 6 bases from J, leaving 17 bases between. CDR1 is SGHDN and CDR2 is FVKESK in the germline V gene.

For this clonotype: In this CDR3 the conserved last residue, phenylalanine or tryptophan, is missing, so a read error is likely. The CDR3 reads CAISASETQYS. The CDR3 DNA is TGTGCCATCAGTGCCTCAGAGACCCAGTACTCC. This rearrangement joins TRBV28 to TRBJ2-5; D not certain. The germline V gene has CDR1 MDHEN and CDR2 SYDVKM. The CDR3 runs 11 residues.

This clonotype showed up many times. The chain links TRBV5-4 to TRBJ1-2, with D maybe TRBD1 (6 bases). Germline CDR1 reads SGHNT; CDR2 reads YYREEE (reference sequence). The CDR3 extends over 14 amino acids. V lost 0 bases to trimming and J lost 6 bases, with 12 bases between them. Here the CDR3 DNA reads TGTGCCAGCAGCTTGGACAGGGAACCCAATGGCTACACCTTC. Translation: CASSLDREPNGYTF. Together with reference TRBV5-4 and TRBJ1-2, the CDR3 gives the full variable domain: ETGVTQSPTHLIKTRGQQVTLRCSSQSGHNTVSWYQQALGQGPQFIFQYYREEENGRGNFPPRFSGLQFPNYSSELNVNALELDDSALYLCASSLDREPNGYTFGSGTRLTVV.

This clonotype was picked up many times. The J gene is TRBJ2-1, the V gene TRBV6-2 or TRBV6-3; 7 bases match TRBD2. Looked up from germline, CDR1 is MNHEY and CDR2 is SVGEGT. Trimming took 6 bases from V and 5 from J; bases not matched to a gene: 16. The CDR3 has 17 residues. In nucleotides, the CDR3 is TGTGCCAGCAGCAAAGGGATAGCGCTAGCGGTCCACAATGAGCAGTTCTTC. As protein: CASSKGIALAVHNEQFF.

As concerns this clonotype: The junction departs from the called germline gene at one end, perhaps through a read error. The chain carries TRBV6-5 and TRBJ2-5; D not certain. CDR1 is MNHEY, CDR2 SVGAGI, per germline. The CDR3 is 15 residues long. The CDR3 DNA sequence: TGCGCCAGCTCCCCCCTCTGGAGCGCCCAAGAGACCCAGTACTTC. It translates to CASSPLWSAQETQYF.

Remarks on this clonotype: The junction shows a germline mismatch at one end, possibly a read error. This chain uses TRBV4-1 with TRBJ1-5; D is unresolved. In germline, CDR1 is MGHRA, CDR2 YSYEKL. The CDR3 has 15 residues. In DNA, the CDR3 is TGCGCCAGCTGCCAAGTAACCGGATCCAATCAGTCCCAGCATTTT. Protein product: CASCQVTGSNQSQHF.

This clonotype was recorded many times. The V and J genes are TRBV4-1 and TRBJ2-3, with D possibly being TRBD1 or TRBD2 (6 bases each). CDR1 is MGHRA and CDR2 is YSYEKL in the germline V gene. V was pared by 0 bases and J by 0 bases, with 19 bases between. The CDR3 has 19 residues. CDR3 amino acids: CASSQEEGDAEGSTDTQYF. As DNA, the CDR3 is TGCGCCAGCAGCCAAGAAGAGGGGGATGCGGAGGGGAGCACAGATACGCAGTATTTT.

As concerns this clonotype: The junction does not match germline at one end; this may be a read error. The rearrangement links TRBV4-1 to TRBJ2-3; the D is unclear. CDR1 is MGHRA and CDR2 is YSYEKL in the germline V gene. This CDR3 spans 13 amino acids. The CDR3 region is CARSLRSTDTRYF. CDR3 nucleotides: TGCGCCCGCAGCTTACGGAGCACAGATACGCGGTATTTT.

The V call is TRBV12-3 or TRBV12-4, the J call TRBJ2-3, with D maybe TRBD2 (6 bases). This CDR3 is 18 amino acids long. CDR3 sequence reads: CTGSSRDLALRGADTQYF. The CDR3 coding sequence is TGTACCGGCAGTTCGAGAGATCTGGCCCTGCGGGGCGCAGATACGCAGTATTTT.

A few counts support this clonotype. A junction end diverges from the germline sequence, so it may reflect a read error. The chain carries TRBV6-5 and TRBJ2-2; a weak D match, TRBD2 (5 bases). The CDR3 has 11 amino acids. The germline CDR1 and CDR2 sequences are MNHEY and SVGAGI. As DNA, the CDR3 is TGTGCCAGCTCCCATACCGGGGAGTTGTTTTTT. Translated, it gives CASSHTGELFF.